The clone carrying this TCR beta chain was observed many times. Its antigen is still unknown. This sample stems from a study of human T cells and chemical hapten exposure. Study-wide background: Patients, a majority of them female, were diagnosed with alopecia areata, totalis or universalis. From small differences in pooled library volume came most of the variation in per-sample TCR yields.

Time point denoted: pre-sensitization, week 0. Treatment noted: therapeutic diphenylcyclopropenone sensitization with weekly scalp DPC. Study-level results: Large CDR3 similarity clusters arose significantly more often from expanded TCRs than from controls.

TCRdb redid the calling of the RACE reads with MiXCR, one entry per CDR3 protein. This sample has over 300,000 distinct CDR3 sequences, with approximately 5.1% found just once. This TCR was recovered from a woman in her forties or fifties with alopecia areata. Some clones in this sample may be carry-over from other donors' samples. The source material was whole blood, sampled in connection with sensitization to the hapten diphenylcyclopropenone (DPC).

Here the CDR3 reads CSANADYEQYF. Here the CDR3 DNA reads TGCAGCGCTAACGCGGACTACGAGCAGTACTTC. J is TRBJ2-7 and V is TRBV29-1; no clear D. Germline-derived CDR1 and CDR2 are SQVTM and ANQGSEA. The V and J ends lost 7 bases and 3 bases respectively, with 10 bases between them. CDR3 length: 11 residues.